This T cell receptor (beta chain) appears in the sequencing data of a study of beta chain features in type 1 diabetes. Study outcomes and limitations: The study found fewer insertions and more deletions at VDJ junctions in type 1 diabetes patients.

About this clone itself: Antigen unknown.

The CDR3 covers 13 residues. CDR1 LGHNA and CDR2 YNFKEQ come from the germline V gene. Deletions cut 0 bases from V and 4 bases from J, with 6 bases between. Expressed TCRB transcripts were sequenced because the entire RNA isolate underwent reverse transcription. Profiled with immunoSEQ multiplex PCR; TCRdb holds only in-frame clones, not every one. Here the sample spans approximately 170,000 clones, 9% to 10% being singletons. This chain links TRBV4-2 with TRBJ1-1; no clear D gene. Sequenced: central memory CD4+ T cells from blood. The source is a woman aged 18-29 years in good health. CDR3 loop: CASSQDSGTEAFF. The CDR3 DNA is TGTGCCAGCAGCCAAGATTCGGGCACTGAAGCTTTCTTT.